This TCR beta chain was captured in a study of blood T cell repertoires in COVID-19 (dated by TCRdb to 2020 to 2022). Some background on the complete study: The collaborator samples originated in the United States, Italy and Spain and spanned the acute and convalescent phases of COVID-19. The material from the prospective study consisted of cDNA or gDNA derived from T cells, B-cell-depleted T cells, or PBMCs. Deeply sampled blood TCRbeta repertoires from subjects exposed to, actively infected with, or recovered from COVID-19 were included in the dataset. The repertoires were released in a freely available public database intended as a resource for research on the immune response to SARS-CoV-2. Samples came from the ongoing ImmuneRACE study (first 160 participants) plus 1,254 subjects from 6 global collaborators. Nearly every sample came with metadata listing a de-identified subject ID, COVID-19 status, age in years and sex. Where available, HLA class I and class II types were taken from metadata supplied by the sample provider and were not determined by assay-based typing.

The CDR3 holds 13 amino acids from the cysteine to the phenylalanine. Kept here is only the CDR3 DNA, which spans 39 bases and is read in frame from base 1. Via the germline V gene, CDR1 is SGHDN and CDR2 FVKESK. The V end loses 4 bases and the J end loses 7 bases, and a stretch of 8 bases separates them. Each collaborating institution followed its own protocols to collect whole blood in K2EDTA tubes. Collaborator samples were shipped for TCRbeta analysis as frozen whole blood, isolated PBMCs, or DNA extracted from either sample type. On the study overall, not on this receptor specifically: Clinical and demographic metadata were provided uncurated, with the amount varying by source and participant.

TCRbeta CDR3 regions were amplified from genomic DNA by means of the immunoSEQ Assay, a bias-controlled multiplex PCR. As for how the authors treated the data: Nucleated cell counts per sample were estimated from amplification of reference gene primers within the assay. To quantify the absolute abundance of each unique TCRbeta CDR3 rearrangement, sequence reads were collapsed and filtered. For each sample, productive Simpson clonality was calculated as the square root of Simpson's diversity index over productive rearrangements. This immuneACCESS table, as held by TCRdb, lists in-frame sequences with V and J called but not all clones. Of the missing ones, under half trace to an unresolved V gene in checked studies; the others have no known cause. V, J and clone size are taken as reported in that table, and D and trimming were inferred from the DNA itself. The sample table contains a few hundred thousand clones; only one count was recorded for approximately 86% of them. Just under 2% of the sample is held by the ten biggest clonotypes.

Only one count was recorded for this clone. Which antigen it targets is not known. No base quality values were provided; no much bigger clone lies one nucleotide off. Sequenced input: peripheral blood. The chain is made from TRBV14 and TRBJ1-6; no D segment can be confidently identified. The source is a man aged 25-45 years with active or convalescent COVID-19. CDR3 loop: CASSLLANSPLHF. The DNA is TGTGCCAGCAGCCTTCTAGCGAATTCACCCCTCCACTTT.